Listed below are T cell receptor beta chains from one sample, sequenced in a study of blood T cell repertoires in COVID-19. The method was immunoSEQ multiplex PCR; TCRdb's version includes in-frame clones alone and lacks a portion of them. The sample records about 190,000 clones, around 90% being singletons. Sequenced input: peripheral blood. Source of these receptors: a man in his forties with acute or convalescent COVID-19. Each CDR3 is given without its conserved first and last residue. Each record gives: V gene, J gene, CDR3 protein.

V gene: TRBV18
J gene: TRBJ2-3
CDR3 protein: ASSLRTSGGPSTDTQY

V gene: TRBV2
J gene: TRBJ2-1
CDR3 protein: ASSVRDLGVNEQF

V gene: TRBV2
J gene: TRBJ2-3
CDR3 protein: ASSELAGGTDTQY

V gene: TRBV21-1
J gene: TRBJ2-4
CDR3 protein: ASSKCERGGSRSKNIQY

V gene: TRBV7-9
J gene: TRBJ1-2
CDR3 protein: ASTNRHTGERNYGYT

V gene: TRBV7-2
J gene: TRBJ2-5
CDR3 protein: ASSLGVAPRQETQY

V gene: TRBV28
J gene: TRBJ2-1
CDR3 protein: ASSALSGGAWNEQF

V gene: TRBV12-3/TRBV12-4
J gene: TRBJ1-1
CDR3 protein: ASRGTRWTEAF

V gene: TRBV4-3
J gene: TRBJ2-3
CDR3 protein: ASSVGRGYTDTQY

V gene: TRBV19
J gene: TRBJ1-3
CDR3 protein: ASSIYGNSGNTIY

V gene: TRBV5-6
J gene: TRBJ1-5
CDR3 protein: ASSLHQTGSEQPQH

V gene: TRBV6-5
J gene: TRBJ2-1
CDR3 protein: ASSYSGGSYNEQF

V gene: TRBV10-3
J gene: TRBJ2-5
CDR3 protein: AISGQTGPQETQY

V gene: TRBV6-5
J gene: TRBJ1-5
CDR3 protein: ASRTGDASNQPQH

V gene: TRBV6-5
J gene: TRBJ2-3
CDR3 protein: ASTRQGSPTDTQY

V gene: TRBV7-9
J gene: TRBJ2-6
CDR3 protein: ASSFPGQGVTGANVLT

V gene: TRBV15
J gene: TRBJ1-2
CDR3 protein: ATSRERTGSGYT

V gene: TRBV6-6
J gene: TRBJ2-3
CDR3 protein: ASSQAPGTGVTDTQY

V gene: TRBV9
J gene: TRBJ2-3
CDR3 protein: ASSVVASITDTQY

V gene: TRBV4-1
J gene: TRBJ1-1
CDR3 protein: ASSQDPRNTEAF

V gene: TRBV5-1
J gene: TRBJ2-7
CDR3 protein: ASSIRGPPYEQY

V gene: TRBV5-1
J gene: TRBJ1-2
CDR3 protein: ASSLTTTGVGYT

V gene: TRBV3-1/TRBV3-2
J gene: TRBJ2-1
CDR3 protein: ASSQVAGEQF

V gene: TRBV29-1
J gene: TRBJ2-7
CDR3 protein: SVGDRGQGEQY

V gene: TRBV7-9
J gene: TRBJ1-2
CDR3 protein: ASSLNRGDYGYT

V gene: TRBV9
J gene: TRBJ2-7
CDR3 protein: APRAHEQY

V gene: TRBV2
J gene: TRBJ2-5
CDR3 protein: ASKWGGTETQY

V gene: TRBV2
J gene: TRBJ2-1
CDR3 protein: ASRGTGRYNEQF

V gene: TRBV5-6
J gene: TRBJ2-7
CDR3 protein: ASSLGLVREQY

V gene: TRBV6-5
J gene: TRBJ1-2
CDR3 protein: ASSYTGTEANYGYT

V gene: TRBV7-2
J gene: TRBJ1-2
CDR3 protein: ASSFRQTEYGYT

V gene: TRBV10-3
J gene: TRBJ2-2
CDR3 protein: AISQLQGTGELF

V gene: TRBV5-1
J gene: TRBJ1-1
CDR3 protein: ASSKGQVSGSEAF

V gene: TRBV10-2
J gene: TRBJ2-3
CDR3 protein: ASSAPGGTDTQY

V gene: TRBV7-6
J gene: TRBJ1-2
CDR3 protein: ASSPSPGGGGTAYGYT

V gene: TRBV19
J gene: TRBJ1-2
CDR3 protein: ASRGFYGYT

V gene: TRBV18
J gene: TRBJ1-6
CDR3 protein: ASSPSSYNSPLH

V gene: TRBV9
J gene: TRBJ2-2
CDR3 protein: ASSYGEHTGELF

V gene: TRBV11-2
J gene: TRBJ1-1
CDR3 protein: ASTLRQNTEAF

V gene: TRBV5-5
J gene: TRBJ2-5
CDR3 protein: ASSLRGQETQY

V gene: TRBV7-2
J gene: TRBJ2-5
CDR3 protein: ASSFQRGQETQY

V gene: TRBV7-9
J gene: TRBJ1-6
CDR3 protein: ASIKSSGASSYNSPLH

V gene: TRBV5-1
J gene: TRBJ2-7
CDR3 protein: ASSLGALNTYEQY

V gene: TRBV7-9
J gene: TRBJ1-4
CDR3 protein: ASSLVGANEKLF

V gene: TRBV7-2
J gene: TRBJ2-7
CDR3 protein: ASSPAGVRYEQY

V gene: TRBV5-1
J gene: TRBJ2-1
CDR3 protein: ASSLGEGADYNEQF

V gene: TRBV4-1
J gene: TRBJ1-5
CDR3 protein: ASSQFEDQPQH

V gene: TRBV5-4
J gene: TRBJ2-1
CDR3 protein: ASSRPDSNEQF

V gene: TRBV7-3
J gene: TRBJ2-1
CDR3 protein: ASSPSGAYNEQF

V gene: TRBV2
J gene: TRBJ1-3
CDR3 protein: ASSTRGSGNTIY

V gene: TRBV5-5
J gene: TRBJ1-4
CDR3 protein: ASSLGTYNEKLF

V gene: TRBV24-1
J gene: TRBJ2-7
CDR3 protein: ATSEGQAMN

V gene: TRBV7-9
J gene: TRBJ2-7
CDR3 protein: ASSLGIGQGLTFEQY

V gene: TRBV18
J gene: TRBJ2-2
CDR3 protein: ASSPRTANTGELF

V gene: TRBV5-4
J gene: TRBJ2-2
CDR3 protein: ASSPLGQGAVTGELF

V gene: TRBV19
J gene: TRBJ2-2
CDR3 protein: ASRGDRVTGELF

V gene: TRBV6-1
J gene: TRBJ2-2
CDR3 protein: ASSEQGRVRTGELF

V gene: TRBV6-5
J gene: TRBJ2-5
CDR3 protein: ASSMTSGGVETQY

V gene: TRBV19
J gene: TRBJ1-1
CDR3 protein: ASTNRAGFEAF